A selection of T cell receptor beta chains follows, all from one sample in a study of T cells in tuberculosis. The repertoire was sequenced with immunoSEQ multiplex PCR; TCRdb's copy has only in-frame clones and lacks some. The table shows about 58,000 clones, with 70% to 90% occurring only once. The sequencing sample was made of CD1b-GMM tetramer-negative cells sorted from PBMCs. The receptors stem from an adult woman with latent tuberculosis. Each CDR3 is given with its conserved first and last residue. Fields, in order: CDR3 protein, CDR3 DNA, V gene, CDR3 length, clone size, J gene, D gene. D genes are given only for firm matches. Clone sizes are given selectively: once, few, many, or a class where the clone is expanded.

CASSLSWEETQYF,TGTGCCAGCAGCTTATCTTGGGAGGAGACCCAGTACTTC,TRBV7-2,13,few,TRBJ2-5,NA
CASSGTGGVSGNTIYF,TGTGCCAGCAGCGGAACAGGGGGCGTTTCTGGAAACACCATATATTTT,TRBV7-9,16,NA,TRBJ1-3,TRBD1
CASSFGSHPDTQYF,TGTGCCAGCAGCTTCGGGTCCCATCCGGATACGCAGTATTTT,TRBV7-8,14,NA,TRBJ2-3,NA
CASSQGGLHTDTQYF,TGTGCCAGCAGCCAAGGGGGACTCCACACAGATACGCAGTATTTT,TRBV4-2,15,few,TRBJ2-3,NA
CASTDRGGNEKLFF,TGTGCCAGCACCGACAGGGGCGGGAATGAAAAACTGTTTTTT,TRBV6-6,14,NA,TRBJ1-4,TRBD1
CASSVQGVGTEAFF,TGTGCCAGCAGTGTACAGGGAGTTGGAACTGAAGCTTTCTTT,TRBV6-1,14,NA,TRBJ1-1,NA
CASSQDLATGSSYEQYF,TGCGCCAGCAGCCAAGATCTAGCAACGGGAAGCTCCTACGAGCAGTACTTC,TRBV4-1,17,once,TRBJ2-7,NA
CAISEVEGAVTEAFF,TGTGCCATCAGTGAAGTCGAGGGGGCAGTCACTGAAGCTTTCTTT,TRBV10-3,15,NA,TRBJ1-1,TRBD1
CASSLTGSSGNTIYF,TGCGCCAGCAGCCTGACAGGGTCCTCTGGAAACACCATATATTTT,TRBV5-1,15,NA,TRBJ1-3,TRBD1
CASSPLRQDSYEQYF,TGTGCCAGCTCACCACTAAGACAGGATTCCTACGAGCAGTACTTC,TRBV18,15,NA,TRBJ2-7,NA
CASSQELGGGANEQFF,TGCGCCAGCAGCCAAGAACTGGGCGGGGGGGCCAATGAGCAGTTCTTC,TRBV4-3,16,NA,TRBJ2-1,TRBD2
CSVAPGGPYGYTF,TGCAGCGTGGCCCCCGGAGGCCCCTATGGCTACACCTTC,TRBV29-1,13,NA,TRBJ1-2,NA
CASSLFRTGPVGNTIYF,TGCGCCAGCAGCCTTTTTCGGACAGGGCCCGTAGGAAACACCATATATTTT,TRBV4-3,17,NA,TRBJ1-3,TRBD1
CASSAGTGQETQYF,TGTGCCAGTAGTGCTGGTACGGGCCAAGAGACCCAGTACTTC,TRBV19,14,NA,TRBJ2-5,NA
CASSTTVTYEQYF,TGTGCCAGCAGTACGACAGTCACCTACGAGCAGTACTTC,TRBV11-2,13,NA,TRBJ2-7,NA
CASSLAPHVSGGTNTGELFF,TGTGCTAGCAGCTTGGCACCCCACGTTAGCGGGGGGACCAACACCGGGGAGCTGTTTTTT,TRBV7-7,20,NA,TRBJ2-2,TRBD2
CASSLAGGRGYTF,TGTGCCAGCAGCTTGGCGGGGGGCCGTGGCTACACCTTC,TRBV7-9,13,NA,TRBJ1-2,NA
CASSLSQGSSYEQYF,TGTGCCAGCAGTTTATCGCAGGGAAGCTCCTACGAGCAGTACTTC,TRBV27,15,once,TRBJ2-7,NA
CASSDFRQGEGETQYF,TGTGCCAGCAGTGACTTTAGACAGGGGGAGGGAGAGACCCAGTACTTC,TRBV2,16,NA,TRBJ2-5,TRBD1
CASSQGGLGGYTF,TGTGCCAGCAGCCAGGGGGGGCTGGGAGGCTACACCTTC,TRBV14,13,few,TRBJ1-2,NA
CASSFLRGGVRAFF,TGTGCCAGCAGCTTCCTCAGGGGAGGGGTTCGAGCTTTCTTT,TRBV28,14,NA,TRBJ1-1,NA
CASSHATSRTSYEQYF,TGTGCCAGCAGCCACGCGACTAGCCGTACTTCCTACGAGCAGTACTTC,TRBV14,16,NA,TRBJ2-7,TRBD2
CASSQERGGTYEQYF,TGCGCCAGCAGCCAAGAACGGGGGGGAACCTACGAGCAGTACTTC,TRBV4-3,15,NA,TRBJ2-7,TRBD2
CASGLGLAAEQFF,TGTGCTAGTGGTTTGGGACTAGCGGCTGAGCAGTTCTTC,TRBV12-5,13,once,TRBJ2-1,TRBD2
CASSNSGGLGYTF,TGTGCCAGCAGCAATTCCGGGGGACTTGGCTACACCTTC,TRBV5-4,13,NA,TRBJ1-2,NA
CSVAPGAFF,TGCAGCGTTGCCCCAGGAGCTTTCTTT,TRBV29-1,9,few,TRBJ1-1,NA
CASSPSGTSGTRSYNEQFF,TGTGCCAGCAGCCCATCCGGGACTAGCGGGACCCGCTCCTACAATGAGCAGTTCTTC,TRBV5-4,19,NA,TRBJ2-1,TRBD2
CASSQSPGSYEQYF,TGCGCCAGCAGTCAATCCCCGGGGTCCTACGAGCAGTACTTC,TRBV23-1,14,NA,TRBJ2-7,NA
CASSLGDRVGNNEQFF,TGTGCCAGCAGCTTGGGGGACAGGGTAGGGAACAATGAGCAGTTCTTC,TRBV5-4,16,NA,TRBJ2-1,TRBD1
CASSPRGYEQFF,TGTGCCAGCAGCCCTAGGGGATATGAGCAGTTCTTC,TRBV9,12,few,TRBJ2-1,NA
CASSPDRGPYGYTF,TGTGCCAGCTCACCGGATAGGGGGCCCTATGGCTACACCTTC,TRBV18,14,NA,TRBJ1-2,TRBD1
CASSVGSGPTNIQYF,TGTGCCAGCAGCGTAGGTTCAGGGCCGACAAACATTCAGTACTTC,TRBV9,15,NA,TRBJ2-4,NA
CASSLRTAVTNEKLFF,TGTGCCAGCAGCTTACGGACAGCCGTAACTAATGAAAAACTGTTTTTT,TRBV7-9,16,NA,TRBJ1-4,NA
CASRAPGEWYEQYF,TGTGCCAGCAGAGCCCCGGGAGAGTGGTACGAGCAGTACTTC,TRBV27,14,once,TRBJ2-7,NA
CASGSRRETQYF,TGTGCCAGCGGAAGCCGGAGAGAGACCCAGTACTTC,TRBV11-3,12,NA,TRBJ2-5,NA
CASKLAGGFEQYF,TGTGCCAGCAAACTAGCGGGGGGGTTCGAGCAGTACTTC,TRBV2,13,once,TRBJ2-7,TRBD2
CASKLWLEEGYTF,TGTGCCAGTAAGTTGTGGCTGGAGGAAGGCTACACCTTC,TRBV19,13,NA,TRBJ1-2,NA
CASSLWDRDRDTEQFF,TGTGCCAGCAGTTTATGGGACCGGGACAGGGATACTGAGCAGTTCTTC,TRBV28,16,NA,TRBJ2-1,TRBD1
CASSLGRGGETQYF,TGTGCCAGCAGCTTAGGTCGGGGTGGGGAGACCCAGTACTTC,TRBV7-2,14,few,TRBJ2-5,NA
CASSQRVVDFDEQFF,TGTGCCAGCTCACAGCGAGTAGTAGATTTTGATGAGCAGTTCTTC,TRBV18,15,NA,TRBJ2-1,NA
CASSASGGATDTQYF,TGTGCCAGCAGCGCCAGCGGGGGGGCCACAGATACGCAGTATTTT,TRBV2,15,NA,TRBJ2-3,TRBD2
CASSPWDSRGYTF,TGTGCCAGCAGCCCGTGGGACAGCCGTGGCTACACCTTC,TRBV7-9,13,NA,TRBJ1-2,TRBD1
CASSLGTGDYGYTF,TGTGCCAGCAGCTTAGGGACAGGGGATTATGGCTACACCTTC,TRBV7-2,14,NA,TRBJ1-2,TRBD1
CASSQDGDRGYGYTF,TGCGCCAGCAGCCAAGACGGGGACAGGGGCTATGGCTACACCTTC,TRBV4-1,15,NA,TRBJ1-2,TRBD1
CASSFRTGGRGTQYF,TGTGCCAGCAGTTTCAGGACAGGGGGCAGAGGTACGCAGTATTTT,TRBV27,15,once,TRBJ2-3,TRBD1
CASSQDYFATSGLPYEQYF,TGCGCCAGCAGCCAAGATTACTTTGCGACTAGCGGGTTACCCTACGAGCAGTACTTC,TRBV4-3,19,NA,TRBJ2-7,TRBD2
CASNPTEYQETQYF,TGTGCCAGCAACCCCACCGAGTACCAAGAGACCCAGTACTTC,TRBV11-2,14,NA,TRBJ2-5,NA
CASSVRGGVGQETQYF,TGTGCCAGCAGCGTTAGAGGGGGTGTAGGACAAGAGACCCAGTACTTC,TRBV5-6,16,NA,TRBJ2-5,NA
CASSFVLAGGPPYEQYF,TGTGCCAGCAGCTTCGTACTAGCGGGAGGGCCCCCCTACGAGCAGTACTTC,TRBV11-2,17,NA,TRBJ2-7,TRBD2
CASSLGGGPYGYTF,TGTGCCAGCAGCCTAGGGGGAGGTCCCTATGGCTACACCTTC,TRBV11-2,14,NA,TRBJ1-2,NA